This T cell receptor (beta chain) originates from a study of cytomegalovirus exposure and HLA in healthy donors. In germline, CDR1 is GTSNPN, CDR2 SVGIG (reference sequence). The CDR3 is 16 residues long. V lost 4 bases and J 4 bases, leaving 22 bases between the germline ends. The PCR employed 60 Vbeta primers together with 13 Jbeta primers. TCRdb keeps only in-frame clones here, not all; method: immunoSEQ multiplex PCR. The table shows about 170,000 clones, with roughly 85% occurring only once. The TCR comes from a man aged 30 to 45 in good health and CMV-seropositive. The rearrangement uses TRBV30 and TRBJ2-5; TRBD2 might be the D (7 bases). The sample was PBMCs. The CDR3 DNA is TGTGCCTGGAATCCAGGGGAACTAGCGTTGGGAGAGACCCAGTACTTC. Amino acids: CAWNPGELALGETQYF.